This T cell receptor (beta chain) was identified during a study of Ad26.COV2.S vaccination and SARS-CoV-2 variants. General study findings and limits: After vaccination, substantial breadth of spike-specific CD8+ and CD4+ responses was reported.

In the case of this clone: The target antigen is unknown.

Using immunoSEQ multiplex PCR, the repertoire was profiled, and TCRdb retains in-frame clones only, with some absent. The data contain about 680,000 clones, 89% of them singletons. Treatment given: approximately 18 received Ad26.COV2.S at low or high dose, single or two shots; several received placebo; per-sample allocation not given. Day 63 following the first vaccine or placebo injection was when the samples were taken. This sample comprised peripheral blood, obtained in a trial of Ad26.COV2.S vaccine versus placebo. This TCR was sampled from a person aged 18 to 65 who received the Ad26.COV2.S COVID-19 vaccine or a placebo.

This CDR3 reads CASSSPGGEQFF. The CDR3 DNA is TGTGCCAGCAGCTCGCCGGGAGGTGAGCAGTTCTTC. The chain has TRBV11-2 and TRBJ2-1, with 7 bases identical to TRBD2. Per the germline V gene, CDR1 is SGHAT and CDR2 is FQNNGV. The CDR3 sequence is 12 residues long. With 4 bases clipped from V and 9 bases from J, the junction kept 3 bases outside the gene matches.